Listed below are T cell receptor beta chains from one sample, sequenced in a study of Ad26.COV2.S vaccination and SARS-CoV-2 variants. Clones were sequenced by immunoSEQ multiplex PCR, and TCRdb holds only the in-frame ones, with some missing. This sample has 400,000 to 500,000 clones, with 75% to 90% found just once. Sequenced material: peripheral blood, taken in a trial of Ad26.COV2.S vaccine versus placebo. The receptors stem from a person aged 18 to 59 who received the Ad26.COV2.S COVID-19 vaccine or a placebo. Both conserved end residues are part of each CDR3. The order of the fields is D gene, CDR3 length, V gene, J gene, clone size, CDR3 DNA, CDR3 protein. A D gene is named only where the DNA matches it firmly. A clone size is listed for some rows: how often the clone was seen (once, few, many), or a class if it is expanded.

>-|15|TRBV19|TRBJ2-7|-
TGTGCCAGTAGTTCTCGACATTCTGAGTATGGGGAGCAGTACTTC
CASSSRHSEYGEQYF
>-|16|TRBV15|TRBJ1-6|once
TGTGCCACCAGCAGACGAGGAGGGCAGGGACGGTCACCCCTCCACTTT
CATSRRGGQGRSPLHF
>TRBD2|16|TRBV7-9|TRBJ2-1|-
TGTGCCAGCAGCTTACAGGAGCGGGGGGTATTCAATGAGCAGTTCTTC
CASSLQERGVFNEQFF
>-|13|TRBV4-3|TRBJ1-6|-
TGCGCCAGCAGCCAAGATCTCCACAGACCCCTCCACTTT
CASSQDLHRPLHF
>-|13|TRBV5-1|TRBJ1-2|-
TGCGCCAGCAGCTTGAACAGTAACTATGGCTACACCTTC
CASSLNSNYGYTF
>-|14|TRBV5-1|TRBJ2-7|-
TGCGCCAGCAGCGCTGGGACCAGCAACTACGAGCAGTACTTC
CASSAGTSNYEQYF
>-|13|TRBV29-1|TRBJ1-1|-
TGCAGCGTTGAACGTAAGCTGAACACTGAAGCTTTCTTT
CSVERKLNTEAFF
>TRBD1|14|TRBV13|TRBJ1-1|-
TGTGCCAGCAGCTTATTGGACAGGGGCACTGAAGCTTTCTTT
CASSLLDRGTEAFF
>-|11|TRBV7-9|TRBJ1-2|-
TGTGCCAGCAGCTTTTGGAGTGGCTACACCTTC
CASSFWSGYTF
>TRBD1|15|TRBV5-4|TRBJ1-1|-
TGTGCCAGCAGCTTGAAGACAGGGGGCAGGCTGAGGGCTTTCTTT
CASSLKTGGRLRAFF
>-|14|TRBV6-1|TRBJ1-2|-
TGTGCCAGCAGTGAAGCGCCCCTCGAGGGGCCTAGGTTCTTC
CASSEAPLEGPRFF
>TRBD2|13|TRBV18|TRBJ2-5|-
TGTGCCAGCTTAACTAGCGAACAAGAGACCCAGTACTTC
CASLTSEQETQYF
>-|14|TRBV18|TRBJ1-2|-
TGTGCCAGCTCACCCTACGGCCAGCTAGATGGCTACACCTTC
CASSPYGQLDGYTF
>-|13|TRBV7-8|TRBJ2-7|few
TGTGCCAGCAGCTTAGGGTTCAGCTACGAGCAGTACTTC
CASSLGFSYEQYF
>-|13|TRBV10-3|TRBJ2-1|-
TGTGCCACTTCCAACTGGGATGGCTATGAGCAGTTCTTC
CATSNWDGYEQFF
>TRBD2|16|TRBV5-4|TRBJ2-1|-
TGTGCCAGCAGCATACTACTAGCGGGAGGGCCAGGTGAGCAGTTCTTC
CASSILLAGGPGEQFF
>-|14|TRBV4-1|TRBJ1-2|-
TGCGCCAGCAGCCAAGTGGGTCGGAAGGATGGCTACACCTTC
CASSQVGRKDGYTF
>TRBD2|15|TRBV5-1|TRBJ2-2|once
TGCGCCAGCAGCGGAGGACTAGCTAGCACCGGGGAGCTGTTTTTT
CASSGGLASTGELFF
>-|13|TRBV29-1|TRBJ1-2|once
TGCAGCGTTGAGGACAGAATGACCTATGGCTACACCTTC
CSVEDRMTYGYTF
>TRBD2|17|TRBV5-4|TRBJ2-5|-
TGTGCCAGCAGCTATAACGCGATAGCGGGAGGCGGAGAGACCCAGTACTTC
CASSYNAIAGGGETQYF
>-|15|TRBV6-5|TRBJ1-5|-
TGTGCCAGCACCCAAGTAGGGGGGAGCAATCAGCCCCAGCATTTT
CASTQVGGSNQPQHF
>-|15|TRBV15|TRBJ1-2|-
TGTGCCACCAGCAGACCCGGGAACAGGGTCGGTGGCTACACCTTC
CATSRPGNRVGGYTF
>TRBD2|14|TRBV5-4|TRBJ2-1|few
TGTGCCAGCAGTCTGAATCGAGCGGGAGGTGAGCAGTTCTTC
CASSLNRAGGEQFF
>-|15|TRBV5-1|TRBJ1-1|-
TGCGCCAGCAGCTTGTCGGGGCAGGGGTACACTGAAGCTTTCTTT
CASSLSGQGYTEAFF
>-|14|TRBV7-8|TRBJ1-5|-
TGTGCCAGCAGTTTCGGACATTACAATCAGCCCCAGCATTTT
CASSFGHYNQPQHF
>TRBD2|17|TRBV4-1|TRBJ2-1|-
TGCGCCAGCAGCCTAGAGCCGGGACTAGCGGACTTGAATGAGCAGTTCTTC
CASSLEPGLADLNEQFF
>-|15|TRBV6-5|TRBJ2-2|-
TGTGCCAGCAGCCTGAATACCGCAATCACCGGGGAGCTGTTTTTT
CASSLNTAITGELFF
>-|12|TRBV2|TRBJ1-1|-
TGTGCCAGCAGTAAAGGGGGCACTGAAGCTTTCTTT
CASSKGGTEAFF
>-|14|TRBV5-4|TRBJ2-3|-
TGTGCCAGCAGCTTGACGGAGGGGGGGTATACGCAGTATTTT
CASSLTEGGYTQYF
>-|12|TRBV24-1|TRBJ1-5|once
TGTGCCACCAGTGATATGGATCAGCCCCAGCATTTT
CATSDMDQPQHF
>-|16|TRBV19|TRBJ2-1|-
TGTGCCAGTAGTATAGTGGTAACTAGCAGGTACAATGAGCAGTTCTTC
CASSIVVTSRYNEQFF
>TRBD1|13|TRBV27|TRBJ1-6|-
TGTGCCAGCAGTTTAAGGGGGCTGTCACCCCTCCACTTT
CASSLRGLSPLHF
>-|14|TRBV7-2|TRBJ1-6|-
TGTGCCAGCAGCTTTCTCCGGGAGGCTTCACCCCTCCACTTT
CASSFLREASPLHF
>TRBD2|15|TRBV27|TRBJ2-7|-
TGTGCCAGCAGTTTTGGCGGGGGGGCCTGGTACGAGCAGTACTTC
CASSFGGGAWYEQYF
>TRBD2|15|TRBV5-1|TRBJ2-7|-
TGCGCCAGCCGCCCCCGGGTAGCGGGGGCCTACGAGCAGTACTTC
CASRPRVAGAYEQYF
>-|13|TRBV3-1/TRBV3-2|TRBJ2-4|-
TGTGCCAGCAGCCTTTACCCCGAGACGAATCAGTACTTC
CASSLYPETNQYF
>-|13|TRBV12-3/TRBV12-4|TRBJ2-3|-
TGTGCCAGCAGAAGGGACACCGCAGATACGCAGTATTTT
CASRRDTADTQYF
>-|11|TRBV10-3|TRBJ2-3|-
TGTGCCATCAGTGAAGGGGATACGCAGTATTTT
CAISEGDTQYF
>-|17|TRBV18|TRBJ1-4|-
TGTGCCAGCTCACCACCGGAATTAGGGGACAAAGATGAAAAACTGTTTTTT
CASSPPELGDKDEKLFF
>-|14|TRBV13|TRBJ1-4|-
TGTGCCAGCACCAACCGGGGGATTAGAGAAAAACTGTTTTTT
CASTNRGIREKLFF
>-|14|TRBV3-1/TRBV3-2|TRBJ2-7|once
TGTGCCAGCAGCCAATTCGGGAGCCGAGACGAGCAGTACTTC
CASSQFGSRDEQYF
>TRBD2|16|TRBV24-1|TRBJ2-1|once
TGTGCCACCAGTGAACCACTAGCGGGAACAAACAATGAGCAGTTCTTC
CATSEPLAGTNNEQFF
>-|15|TRBV24-1|TRBJ2-3|-
TGTGCCACCAGTGATCCGGGAGTGGTATCAGATACGCAGTATTTT
CATSDPGVVSDTQYF
>TRBD2|16|TRBV29-1|TRBJ2-1|-
TGCAGCGTTGAAGGGACTAGCGGGATCGGGTACAATGAGCAGTTCTTC
CSVEGTSGIGYNEQFF
>TRBD1|11|TRBV19|TRBJ1-2|-
TGTGCCCGCAGCAGGGGGTATGGCTACACCTTC
CARSRGYGYTF
>-|14|TRBV7-9|TRBJ1-1|-
TGTGCCAGCAGCTTAGCCACCGAGGTACCTGAAGCTTTCTTT
CASSLATEVPEAFF
>-|16|TRBV5-1|TRBJ1-6|few
TGCGCCAGCAGCCCGCCCCCCATTTTCCAAAATTCACCCCTCCACTTT
CASSPPPIFQNSPLHF
>-|13|TRBV6-2/TRBV6-3|TRBJ2-3|-
TGTGCCAGCAGTAACCAGGGTACAGATACGCAGTATTTT
CASSNQGTDTQYF